These 15 T cell receptor beta chains were sequenced from one sample in a study of blood T cell repertoires in COVID-19. Sequencing was performed with immunoSEQ multiplex PCR; in TCRdb, only in-frame clones are kept and a portion is missing. Of over 50,000 clones listed, under 85% are singletons. The source material was peripheral blood. The receptors stem from a woman between 50 and 59 years old with active or convalescent COVID-19.

The chain combines TRBV4-2 with TRBJ2-1, with a tentative D call TRBD2 (6 bases). V was shortened by 1 base and J by 7 bases, with 14 bases between the two germline ends. Germline V gives CDR1 LGHNA, CDR2 YNFKEQ. The CDR3 is 15 residues long. DNA for the CDR3: TGTGCCAGCAGCCAAGGACGGGAGAGGGGAAATGAGCAGTTCTTC. It translates to CASSQGRERGNEQFF.

The chain couples TRBV27 to TRBJ1-1; weak D call: TRBD1 (6 bases). This CDR3 is built from 15 residues. Germline loops: CDR1 MNHEY, CDR2 SMNVEV (reference sequence). Trimming took off 5 bases at V and 4 bases at J, with 17 bases between the two ends. In nucleotides, the CDR3 is TGTGCCAGCAGTACCCGACAGGTAACAGGCACTGAAGCTTTCTTT. Its translation: CASSTRQVTGTEAFF.

This clone was seen a handful of times. V usage is TRBV6-2 or TRBV6-3 and J usage is TRBJ1-6; D is unclear. CDR3 length: 14 residues. Trimming left V 0 bases short and J 9 bases short, with 9 bases between. Germline CDR1 reads MNHEY; CDR2 reads SVGEGT. CDR3: CASSYSPESSPLHF. The CDR3 DNA is TGTGCCAGCAGTTACTCTCCGGAGAGTTCACCCCTCCACTTT.

V gene TRBV6-6 combines with J gene TRBJ1-5; D unresolved. Between the trimmed V and J ends, which lost 0 bases and 7 bases, there was a span of 13 bases. From germline, CDR1 is MNHNY and CDR2 SVGAGI (reference sequence). The CDR3 sequence is 15 residues long. DNA for the CDR3: TGTGCCAGCAGTTACTCGAGTCAACCGGGGCAGCCCCAGCATTTT. This encodes CASSYSSQPGQPQHF.

The gene calls are TRBV4-1 and TRBJ1-3; no clear D gene. V lost 8 bases to trimming and J lost 0 bases, with 14 bases between them. In germline, CDR1 is MGHRA, CDR2 YSYEKL. The CDR3 is made up of 15 amino acids. CDR3 nucleotide sequence: TGCGCCAGCCGAAACGGACTGAGCTCTGGAAACACCATATATTTT. This translates into CASRNGLSSGNTIYF.

The chain is built from TRBV29-1 and TRBJ2-5; D possibly corresponds to TRBD2 (5 bases). This CDR3 is 15 amino acids long. The V end lost 4 bases, the J end lost 2 bases, and 17 bases lay between the germline ends. CDR1 is SQVTM, CDR2 ANQGSEA, per germline. The CDR3 coding sequence is TGCAGCGTTGGTGGTAGCGCGGTTTTTCAAGAGACCCAGTACTTC. Its translation is CSVGGSAVFQETQYF.

The genes are TRBV4-3 and TRBJ2-3; 7 nucleotides match TRBD2. Germline V gene data show CDR1 as LGHNA and CDR2 as YSLEER. The V and J ends lost 1 base and 2 bases, in that order; junction bases with no gene match: 9. The CDR3 covers 17 residues. This CDR3 reads CASSQGTQRGITDTQYF. The CDR3 nucleotides read TGCGCCAGCAGCCAAGGTACCCAGCGGGGCATCACAGATACGCAGTATTTT.

V usage is TRBV7-9 and J usage is TRBJ1-1; TRBD1 matches at 9 bases. In germline, CDR1 is SEHNR, CDR2 FQNEAQ (reference sequence). V gave up 1 base and J gave up 12 bases; unmatched junction bases: 9. The CDR3 contains 14 residues. The CDR3 region has the DNA TGTGCCAGCAGCTTAGACCACCGGGACAGGGAGTCTTTCTTT. The encoded protein is CASSLDHRDRESFF.

The chain recombines TRBV6-6 with TRBJ2-6, with D perhaps TRBD1 (5 bases). V lost 9 bases, J lost 0 bases, and 9 bases lay in between. The germline V gene encodes CDR1 MNHNY and CDR2 SVGAGI (reference sequence). CDR3 length equals 14 residues. The CDR3 reads CASAQGSGANVLTF. The CDR3 DNA reads as TGTGCCAGTGCGCAGGGCTCTGGGGCCAACGTCCTGACTTTC.

This chain joins TRBV27 and TRBJ1-1; tentative D call: TRBD1 (5 bases). Trimming pared 2 bases from V and 2 bases from J, leaving 12 bases between. The CDR3 length is 15 residues. CDR1 is MNHEY and CDR2 is SMNVEV in the germline V gene (reference sequence). CDR3 DNA: TGTGCCAGCAGTTTAACCCCCGGGGGAAACACTGAAGCTTTCTTT. Encoded protein: CASSLTPGGNTEAFF.

V is TRBV7-3 and J is TRBJ2-1; D may be TRBD1 (5 bases). CDR1 and CDR2 (germline): SGHTA, FQGTGA. V shed 5 bases and J shed 4 bases, with 9 bases lying between them. The CDR3 contains 13 residues. The DNA of the CDR3 is TGTGCCAGCAGCCAGGACATATACAATGAGCAGTTCTTC. It is translated as CASSQDIYNEQFF.

J is TRBJ2-1 and V is TRBV14, with a weak D call TRBD2 (7 bases). This CDR3 contains 19 residues. Germline V lookup: CDR1 SGHDN, CDR2 FVKESK. Trimming left V 2 bases short and J 1 base short, with 21 bases between. CDR3 region: CASSQRGGGTGRSYNEQFF. The CDR3 bases are TGTGCCAGCAGCCAAAGAGGCGGGGGTACAGGGAGGTCCTACAATGAGCAGTTCTTC.

This sequence joins TRBV9 and TRBJ1-2; TRBD1 is a possible D gene (6 bases). Trimming left V 8 bases short and J 0 bases short, with 17 bases between. This CDR3 is 15 amino acids long. Germline V gives CDR1 SGDLS, CDR2 YYNGEE. CDR3 DNA: TGTGCCAGTTCCTCTCTGGGGGCCGCTAACTATGGCTACACCTTC. Its protein product is CASSSLGAANYGYTF.

V and J are TRBV7-2 and TRBJ2-7; 11 positions agree with TRBD2. The ends lost 1 base at V and 4 bases at J; junction bases unmatched: 6. Germline CDR1 is SGHTA and CDR2 is FQGNSA. The CDR3 has 16 amino acids. CDR3 region: CASSLDPGLAGYEQYF. The CDR3 nucleotides are TGTGCCAGCAGCTTAGATCCCGGACTAGCGGGTTACGAGCAGTACTTC.

V and J are TRBV7-3 and TRBJ2-1; tentatively, D is TRBD1 (6 bases). Germline CDR1 SGHTA, CDR2 FQGTGA. Trimming pared 5 bases from V and 8 bases from J, leaving 16 bases between. The CDR3 spans 14 residues. CDR3 amino acids: CASSTAQGSHEQFF. The CDR3 DNA reads TGTGCCAGCAGCACCGCACAGGGCTCCCATGAGCAGTTCTTC.